Below, 4 T cell receptor beta chains from the same sample are listed, as sequenced in a study of blood T cell repertoires in COVID-19. Some clones are missing from TCRdb's copy, which holds only in-frame ones; the method was immunoSEQ multiplex PCR. The data contain 200,000 to 250,000 clones, 84% of them singletons. Sequenced sample: peripheral blood. Every receptor here comes from a middle-aged man with active or convalescent COVID-19.

This chain joins TRBV5-1 and TRBJ2-2; TRBD1 aligns across 11 bases. The CDR3 is 15 amino acids. CDR1 SGHRS and CDR2 YFSETQ come from the germline V gene. J was trimmed by 7 bases and V by 2 bases; bases with no gene match: 4. CDR3 in DNA: TGCGCCAGCAGCTTTGGGGACAGGGGGAACGGGGAGCTGTTTTTT. It specifies CASSFGDRGNGELFF.

This clone has more than one count but fewer than ten. The chain couples TRBV3-1 (or the pseudogene TRBV3-2) to TRBJ2-1; D gene unclear. This CDR3 spans 14 amino acids. Germline values: CDR1 LGHDT, CDR2 YNNKEL (reference sequence). Trimming took 0 bases from V and 5 from J, leaving 8 bases between them. Written as DNA, the CDR3 is TGTGCCAGCAGCCAAGATAACTACAACAATGAGCAGTTCTTC. Translated, it gives CASSQDNYNNEQFF.

The chain joins TRBV19 to TRBJ2-3; TRBD1 matches at 8 bases. Germline V lookup: CDR1 LNHDA, CDR2 SQIVND (reference sequence). The CDR3 is 14 amino acids. V dropped 1 base and J dropped 10; count of bases not matched to a gene: 7. CDR3 region: CASSIAGDRGAQYF. The CDR3 coding sequence is TGTGCCAGTAGTATAGCCGGAGACAGGGGTGCGCAGTATTTT.

The V call is TRBV13, the J call TRBJ1-6; no clear D. The CDR3 consists of 15 residues. Trimming removed 1 base from V and 9 bases from J, with 13 bases in between. The germline CDR1 and CDR2 sequences are PRHDT and FYEKMQ (reference sequence). This CDR3 is CASSLVRRPPSPLHF. DNA for the CDR3: TGTGCCAGCAGCTTAGTAAGGAGGCCTCCTTCACCCCTCCACTTT.